This record concerns one TCR beta chain sequence. The target antigen is unknown. These data belong to a study of shared clonotypes between healthy human individuals. Study-wide findings and caveats: Between a handful of donors, naive CD4 clonotypes were shared at a level of about 5%.

Deep-level assay runs were performed. Profiled with immunoSEQ multiplex PCR; TCRdb holds only in-frame clones, not every one. Of under 1,900,000 clones in the sample, 98% were seen once. Free of recent acute infections or vaccinations, the donors were healthy HIV-negative adults. Germline V gene lookup returns CDR1 MGHRA and CDR2 YSYEKL. Unmatched junction bases numbered 23, after V lost 10 bases and J lost 11 bases. CDR3 length equals 16 residues. The chain is built from TRBV4-1 and TRBJ1-5, with 7 bases identical to TRBD1. The sample was naive CD4+ T cells sorted from blood. Noted subset: CD45RA+ positively selected. This receptor was identified in a man between 25 and 39 years old in good health. CDR3 coding DNA: TGCGCCATCTCGAAGGGGGCACAGTCGCCTTGGGGGTCCCAGCATTTT. Translated: CAISKGAQSPWGSQHF.